These 31 T cell receptor beta chains came from one sample sequenced in a study of T-cell memory formation after mild COVID-19. TCRdb analysed the 5' RACE reads with MiXCR anew, one entry per CDR3 protein. The sample shows under 400,000 distinct CDR3 sequences, 28% of them seen only once. Sequencing was done on a sample of PBMCs or a T cell subset sorted from them (not recorded which). These receptor sequences come from an adult woman who had mild COVID-19 (a few samples of this study predate the infection). Cell type and time point are not known.

This rearrangement joins TRBV18 to TRBJ1-2, with a tentative D call TRBD1 (5 bases). V was pared by 1 base and J by 6 bases, with 9 bases between. The CDR3 covers 13 residues. Germline V gene data show CDR1 as KGHSH and CDR2 as LQKENI. This CDR3 reads CASSPHPGDGYTF. CDR3 bases: TGTGCCAGCTCACCACACCCGGGGGATGGCTACACCTTC.

This clonotype was recorded a few times. The chain employs TRBV4-1 and TRBJ1-5; no clear D. Per germline, CDR1 MGHRA and CDR2 YSYEKL. The CDR3 is 18 amino acids. V was clipped by 2 bases and J by 1 base, with 18 bases between them. The CDR3 DNA reads TGCGCCAGCAGCCAATACTTGAGAGACGGAGCGAGCAATCAGCCCCAGCATTTT. Its translation is CASSQYLRDGASNQPQHF.

This clonotype was recorded a few times. The J gene is TRBJ2-7, the V gene TRBV7-9, with 8 bases that match TRBD2. J gave up 0 bases and V 4 bases, and 2 bases lay outside the gene matches. The V gene's germline CDR1 is SEHNR and CDR2 FQNEAQ (reference sequence). The CDR3 has 14 amino acids. The CDR3 is CASSSAGDSYEQYF. CDR3 nucleotide sequence: TGTGCCAGCAGCTCAGCGGGAGACTCCTACGAGCAGTACTTC.

This clonotype showed up just a few times. This could be a read error, since a much larger clone is one nucleotide away. This chain uses TRBV24-1 with TRBJ2-2, with D maybe TRBD2 (5 bases). Germline lookup yields CDR1 KGHDR and CDR2 SFDVKD. V lost 5 bases and J 3 bases, leaving 9 bases between the germline ends. The CDR3 contains 14 residues. This CDR3 is CATSVQRDTGELFF. CDR3 coding DNA: TGTGCCACCAGTGTACAGAGGGACACCGGGGAGCTGTTTTTT.

The chain employs TRBV7-9 and TRBJ1-1, with 8 bases fitting TRBD1. From germline, CDR1 is SEHNR and CDR2 FQNEAQ (reference sequence). V lost 8 bases to trimming and J lost 3 bases; unmatched junction nucleotides: 11. This CDR3 spans 15 amino acids. The CDR3 protein is CASRHDRGWDTEAFF. Here the CDR3 DNA reads TGTGCCAGCCGTCATGACAGGGGTTGGGACACTGAAGCTTTCTTT. The variable domain in full, completed from reference TRBV7-9 and TRBJ1-1, reads DTGVSQNPRHKITKRGQNVTFRCDPISEHNRLYWYRQTLGQGPEFLTYFQNEAQLEKSRLLSDRFSAERPKGSFSTLEIQRTEQGDSAMYLCASRHDRGWDTEAFFGQGTRLTVV.

This clonotype occurred a few times. This chain uses TRBV6-6 with TRBJ2-1; TRBD2 matches at 11 bases. The V gene's germline CDR1 is MNHNY and CDR2 SVGAGI (reference sequence). The CDR3 is 19 amino acids. V dropped 0 bases and J dropped 7; count of bases not matched to a gene: 14. CDR3 in amino acids: CASSYSSSAETSGKNEQFF. Written as DNA, the CDR3 is TGTGCCAGCAGTTACTCAAGTTCGGCTGAGACTAGCGGGAAAAATGAGCAGTTCTTC.

The rearrangement uses TRBV6-5 and TRBJ2-7; TRBD1 agrees at 7 bases. The CDR3 spans 16 residues. V shed 2 bases and J 7 bases; nucleotides not matched to a gene: 14. The V gene's germline CDR1 is MNHEY and CDR2 SVGAGI. The CDR3 spells CASSYQPTGQLQEQYF. DNA for the CDR3: TGTGCCAGCAGTTACCAACCGACAGGGCAACTACAAGAGCAGTACTTC.

This clonotype was recorded a few times. The J gene is TRBJ1-2, the V gene TRBV12-3 or TRBV12-4; tentatively, D is TRBD1 (5 bases). The CDR3 spans 13 residues. V was shortened by 6 bases and J by 0 bases, with 8 bases between the two germline ends. The CDR3 sequence is CASSQQANYGYTF. The CDR3 DNA is TGTGCCAGCAGCCAACAGGCTAACTATGGCTACACCTTC.

This clonotype was seen at least ten times. The CDR3 nucleotides read TGTGCCAGCAGCTTAGTCTACGAGCAGTACTTC. This gives the protein CASSLVYEQYF. The chain joins TRBV7-9 to TRBJ2-7; D remains unclear. V lost 1 base, J lost 3 bases, and 1 base lay in between. This CDR3 has 11 amino acids. The germline V gene has CDR1 SEHNR and CDR2 FQNEAQ (reference sequence).

V usage is TRBV18 and J usage is TRBJ1-1; D perhaps matches TRBD1 (6 bases). The CDR3 is 15 residues long. The germline V gene encodes CDR1 KGHSH and CDR2 LQKENI. The V gene lost 0 bases and the J gene lost 1 base, with 9 bases spanning the gap. The DNA for the CDR3 is TGTGCCAGCTCACCACCGATGGGACAGAACACTGAAGCTTTCTTT. It translates to CASSPPMGQNTEAFF.

This clonotype came up a few times. This chain connects TRBV20-1 to TRBJ1-3; D might be TRBD1 (6 bases). V was trimmed by 3 bases and J by 0 bases, leaving 24 bases between them. The germline CDR1 and CDR2 sequences are DFQATT and SNEGSKA (reference sequence). The CDR3 covers 19 residues. The DNA of the CDR3 is TGCAGTGCTAGCCAAAAGGGGGAAGGCTTTATGAGCTCTGGAAACACCATATATTTT. This encodes CSASQKGEGFMSSGNTIYF.

The chain carries TRBV19 and TRBJ2-7, with TRBD2 identical over 8 bases. This CDR3 contains 15 residues. V lost 6 bases and J lost 3; bases outside the gene matches: 10. CDR1 is LNHDA, CDR2 SQIVND, per germline (reference sequence). CDR3 residues: CASSPGGMSGYEQYF. In DNA, the CDR3 is TGTGCCAGTAGCCCGGGGGGGATGTCGGGCTACGAGCAGTACTTC.

The chain has TRBV18 and TRBJ2-3; TRBD2 agrees at 8 bases. The ends lost 3 bases at V and 2 bases at J; junction bases unmatched: 4. Germline lookup yields CDR1 KGHSH and CDR2 LQKENI. This CDR3 region has 15 residues. As DNA, the CDR3 is TGTGCCAGCTCACCCATAGCGGGGCCCACAGATACGCAGTATTTT. This translates into CASSPIAGPTDTQYF. The full variable domain, its missing parts supplied by reference TRBV18 and TRBJ2-3, is NAGVMQNPRHLVRRRGQEARLRCSPMKGHSHVYWYRQLPEEGLKFMVYLQKENIIDESGMPKERFSAEFPKEGPSILRIQQVVRGDSAAYFCASSPIAGPTDTQYFGPGTRLTVL.

The sample holds a few counts of this clonotype. CDR3 protein: CASSLRELFF. CDR3 nucleotides: TGTGCCAGCAGTCTCAGGGAGCTGTTTTTT. The J gene is TRBJ2-2, the V gene TRBV12-3 or TRBV12-4; D gene uncertain. With 5 bases removed from V and 9 bases from J, the gap between germline ends came to 4 bases. The CDR3 is 10 amino acids.

This clonotype has only a few counts. The J gene is TRBJ1-1, the V gene TRBV5-5; D perhaps matches TRBD1 (5 bases). Germline V gene sequence: CDR1 SGHKS, CDR2 YYEKEE (reference sequence). The CDR3 spans 17 residues. Trimming took 3 bases from V and 5 from J, leaving 23 bases between them. In nucleotides, the CDR3 is TGTGCCAGCAGCTGGCATCATCAAGGGGCCTCGGGGACTGAAGCTTTCTTT. It specifies CASSWHHQGASGTEAFF.

There are a few counts of this clonotype. V usage is TRBV7-2 and J usage is TRBJ2-3; D gene uncertain. Trimming removed 4 bases at V and 6 bases at J, with 11 bases between. CDR3 length: 13 residues. Germline V gene lookup returns CDR1 SGHTA and CDR2 FQGNSA. The chain's CDR3 is CASSSPIRDTQYF. The CDR3 DNA sequence: TGTGCCAGCAGCTCCCCGATCCGCGATACGCAGTATTTT.

This clonotype has a handful of counts. This rearrangement joins TRBV7-2 to TRBJ2-3; TRBD2 matches 11 bases. Per germline, CDR1 SGHTA and CDR2 FQGNSA. The CDR3 sequence is 20 residues long. V was pared by 3 bases and J by 5 bases, with 19 bases of the junction left unmatched. CDR3 sequence reads: CASSFRYSGRAGGNGDTQYF. Written as DNA, the CDR3 is TGTGCCAGCAGCTTCCGGTATAGCGGGAGGGCCGGAGGGAACGGAGATACGCAGTATTTT.

This clonotype was picked up a small number of times. The V and J genes are TRBV27 and TRBJ1-1; a weak D match, TRBD1 (5 bases). The CDR3 loop spans 12 amino acids. From germline, CDR1 is MNHEY and CDR2 SMNVEV (reference sequence). V gave up 6 bases and J gave up 7 bases, with 12 bases separating them. The CDR3 DNA reads TGTGCCAGCAGGTATTGGAGGGGTGAAGCTTTCTTT. This codes for CASRYWRGEAFF.

This clonotype showed up just a few times. J is TRBJ2-1 and V is TRBV6-2 or TRBV6-3, with 7 positions matching TRBD2. V lost 2 bases, J lost 6 bases, and 10 bases stayed unmatched. The CDR3 has 16 amino acids. Germline assignment: CDR1 MNHEY and CDR2 SVGEGT. The CDR3 coding sequence is TGTGCCAGCAGTTACCGGGGCGGGAGAATTACCAATGAGCAGTTCTTC. It codes for CASSYRGGRITNEQFF.

This clonotype was seen more than once but under ten times. The genes are TRBV7-2 and TRBJ1-1; D may be TRBD1 (6 bases). Germline V lookup: CDR1 SGHTA, CDR2 FQGNSA. With 5 bases removed from V and 5 bases from J, the gap between germline ends came to 12 bases. The CDR3 loop spans 13 amino acids. DNA of the CDR3: TGTGCCAGCAGCCGCTTAGGACAGACTGAAGCTTTCTTT. As protein: CASSRLGQTEAFF.

V gene TRBV27 combines with J gene TRBJ1-1; 9 nucleotides agree with TRBD1. CDR1 is MNHEY, CDR2 SMNVEV, per germline (reference sequence). The V and J ends lost 8 bases and 1 base, in that order; junction bases with no gene match: 8. The CDR3 has 15 amino acids. The CDR3 protein is CASGAGTGPNTEAFF. CDR3 in DNA: TGTGCCAGCGGCGCCGGGACAGGGCCGAACACTGAAGCTTTCTTT.

The chain has TRBV5-5 and TRBJ1-3; maybe TRBD1 (5 bases). This CDR3 is 15 amino acids long. Trimming removed 4 bases from V and 0 bases from J, with 11 bases in between. Per germline, CDR1 SGHKS and CDR2 YYEKEE (reference sequence). Written as DNA, the CDR3 is TGTGCCAGCAGCCCTACAGGCTACTCTGGAAACACCATATATTTT. It yields the protein CASSPTGYSGNTIYF.

The chain is built from TRBV4-2 and TRBJ2-6, with a possible D match to TRBD1 (5 bases). Germline lookup yields CDR1 LGHNA and CDR2 YNFKEQ. The CDR3 runs to 18 residues. Trimming pared 1 base from V and 0 bases from J, leaving 13 bases between. The CDR3 protein is CASSQGGQGISGANVLTF. The CDR3 coding sequence is TGTGCCAGCAGCCAAGGGGGCCAGGGTATCTCTGGGGCCAACGTCCTGACTTTC.

The gene calls are TRBV6-6 and TRBJ1-1; 10 bases are shared with TRBD1. The CDR3 spans 14 residues. The J segment lost 5 bases and the V segment lost 4 bases, leaving 4 bases of the junction unmatched. Germline lookup yields CDR1 MNHNY and CDR2 SVGAGI (reference sequence). The CDR3 is CASSWTGGYTEAFF. The CDR3 DNA reads TGTGCCAGCAGTTGGACAGGGGGTTATACTGAAGCTTTCTTT.

CDR3 amino acids: CATSRLAGGLTSTDTQYF. CDR3 nucleotides: TGTGCCACCAGCCGACTAGCGGGGGGATTAACTAGCACAGATACGCAGTATTTT. The rearrangement uses TRBV15 and TRBJ2-3; 13 bases are shared with TRBD2. With 5 bases clipped from V and 0 bases from J, the junction kept 8 bases outside the gene matches. The CDR3 has 18 amino acids. The germline CDR1 and CDR2 sequences are LNHNV and YYDKDF (reference sequence).

This rearrangement joins TRBV25-1 to TRBJ2-7, with D maybe TRBD1 (6 bases). Trimming took off 6 bases at V and 0 bases at J, with 9 bases between the two ends. The CDR3 covers 13 residues. CDR1 is MGHDK, CDR2 SYGVNS, per germline. The CDR3 nucleotides are TGTGCCAGCAGATCAGGGGCCTCCTACGAGCAGTACTTC. Its protein product is CASRSGASYEQYF.

V and J are TRBV5-1 and TRBJ2-1, with D perhaps TRBD1 or TRBD2 (6 bases each). This CDR3 contains 14 residues. V was trimmed by 0 bases and J by 8 bases, leaving 12 bases between them. In germline, CDR1 is SGHRS, CDR2 YFSETQ. CDR3 in DNA: TGCGCCAGCAGCTTGGCTTGGGGGGCAGATGAGCAGTTCTTC. It is translated as CASSLAWGADEQFF.

This clonotype has a handful of counts. This chain uses TRBV7-2 with TRBJ2-3; 9 nucleotides line up with TRBD2. CDR1 is SGHTA, CDR2 FQGNSA, per germline. The CDR3 has 16 amino acids. With V trimmed by 5 bases and J by 4 bases, 10 bases remained unmatched. CDR3 in DNA: TGTGCCAGCAGCATGGCCGGGACTAGCCCATCAGATACGCAGTATTTT. Translation: CASSMAGTSPSDTQYF.

The gene calls are TRBV5-6 and TRBJ2-1; D ambiguous. Trimming took off 4 bases at V and 10 bases at J, with 12 bases between the two ends. Germline values: CDR1 SGHDT, CDR2 YYEEEE. This CDR3 has 12 amino acids. The CDR3 sequence is CASSLSGGEQFF. Here the CDR3 DNA reads TGTGCCAGCAGCCTTTCCGGTGGGGAGCAGTTCTTC.

This clonotype was observed a few times. The chain is built from TRBV5-1 and TRBJ1-1; possible D gene TRBD1, 5 bases. This CDR3 has 14 amino acids. The germline CDR1 and CDR2 sequences are SGHRS and YFSETQ. V was cut by 7 bases and J by 5 bases, with 18 bases left in between. The CDR3 sequence is CASHPPGPKTEAFF. In DNA, the CDR3 is TGCGCCAGCCACCCACCGGGACCAAAAACTGAAGCTTTCTTT. Filled out from reference TRBV5-1 and TRBJ1-1, the complete variable domain reads KAGVTQTPRYLIKTRGQQVTLSCSPISGHRSVSWYQQTPGQGLQFLFEYFSETQRNKGNFPGRFSGRQFSNSRSEMNVSTLELGDSALYLCASHPPGPKTEAFFGQGTRLTVV.

This clonotype was observed a few times. J is TRBJ1-3 and V is TRBV3-1; D unresolved. Germline V gene sequence: CDR1 LGHDT, CDR2 YNNKEL (reference sequence). The CDR3 runs 14 residues. The V end was cut by 1 base, the J end by 8 bases, with 12 bases between. Here the CDR3 reads CASSQGPISYTIYF. The CDR3 DNA reads as TGTGCCAGCAGCCAAGGCCCTATAAGTTACACCATATATTTT.